The 31 T cell receptor beta chains below all came from one sample that was sequenced in a study of blood T cell repertoires in COVID-19. Repertoires were generated with immunoSEQ multiplex PCR, while TCRdb's copy carries only in-frame clones and drops some. The sample includes about 44,000 clones, 82% of them seen just once. Sample: peripheral blood. All receptors derive from a woman aged 70-85 years with acute or convalescent COVID-19.

V and J are TRBV7-3 and TRBJ1-2, with D unclear. Per the germline V gene, CDR1 is SGHTA and CDR2 is FQGTGA. V lost 2 bases, J lost 0 bases, and 7 bases lay in between. This CDR3 has 14 residues. CDR3 coding DNA: TGTGCCAGCAGCTTACCCCGCGCTAACTATGGCTACACCTTC. Translated: CASSLPRANYGYTF.

The chain joins TRBV11-3 to TRBJ2-3; 11 bases line up with TRBD2. Germline CDR1 is SGHNT and CDR2 is YENEEA. This CDR3 region has 17 residues. The trim removed 0 bases at V and 2 bases at J, leaving 4 bases unmatched. The CDR3 sequence: CASSLDLTSGATDTQYF. The CDR3 region has the DNA TGTGCCAGCAGCTTAGATCTGACTAGCGGGGCCACAGATACGCAGTATTTT.

CDR3 DNA sequence: TGTGCCAGCAGCTTAGATAGTTCCCGGGGAAGCTCCTATAATTCACCCCTCCACTTT. Amino acids: CASSLDSSRGSSYNSPLHF. This chain joins TRBV11-2 and TRBJ1-6; unclear D gene. V gave up 0 bases and J gave up 0 bases, with 15 bases separating them. CDR3 length: 19 residues. CDR1 SGHAT and CDR2 FQNNGV come from the germline V gene.

This clone was seen only a few times. The genes are TRBV7-8 and TRBJ2-3, with D unresolved. In germline, CDR1 is SGHVS, CDR2 FQNEAQ. This CDR3 has 13 residues. Trimming shortened V by 5 bases and J by 4 bases, and 10 bases separated the two germline ends. The CDR3 loop reads CASSPRVPDTQYF. The CDR3, as DNA: TGTGCCAGCAGCCCCCGGGTCCCAGATACGCAGTATTTT.

The chain joins TRBV15 to TRBJ2-1, with D possibly TRBD1 on 8 matching bases. This CDR3 comprises 15 residues. Trimming took 1 base from V and 7 from J, leaving 14 bases between them. Per germline, CDR1 LNHNV and CDR2 YYDKDF (reference sequence). CDR3 residues: CATSRVVQGGNEQFF. The CDR3 DNA sequence: TGTGCCACCAGCAGAGTCGTACAGGGGGGGAATGAGCAGTTCTTC.

In its sample, this clone was seen a few times. The rearrangement links TRBV19 to TRBJ1-1; no clear D gene. This CDR3 contains 15 residues. V lost 5 bases and J 1 base, leaving 14 bases between the germline ends. Germline lookup yields CDR1 LNHDA and CDR2 SQIVND (reference sequence). The CDR3 DNA reads TGTGCCAGTAGTTCGGAGGGTGGCCCGAACACTGAAGCTTTCTTT. Residues: CASSSEGGPNTEAFF.

The chain uses TRBV27 and TRBJ2-6; a possible D gene is TRBD1 (5 bases). Germline CDR1 is MNHEY and CDR2 is SMNVEV (reference sequence). V dropped 5 bases and J dropped 0 bases, with 14 bases sitting between them. The CDR3 runs to 17 residues. The CDR3 nucleotides read TGTGCCAGCAGTATCAGACAGAAGACCTCTGGGGCCAACGTCCTGACTTTC. Translation gives CASSIRQKTSGANVLTF. Based on the CDR3 plus reference TRBV27 and TRBJ2-6, the full variable domain is EAQVTQNPRYLITVTGKKLTVTCSQNMNHEYMSWYRQDPGLGLRQIYYSMNVEVTDKGDVPEGYKVSRKEKRNFPLILESPSPNQTSLYFCASSIRQKTSGANVLTFGAGSRLTVL.

V usage is TRBV18 and J usage is TRBJ2-6; 7 bases are a match to TRBD1. J lost 2 bases, V lost 4 bases, and 2 bases had no gene match. The germline CDR1 and CDR2 sequences are KGHSH and LQKENI. This CDR3 comprises 15 residues. The CDR3 sequence is CASSRGGAGANVLTF. The CDR3 DNA reads as TGTGCCAGCTCACGAGGGGGCGCTGGGGCCAACGTCCTGACTTTC.

The rearrangement links TRBV11-3 to TRBJ2-1; 7 bases are a match to TRBD2. CDR1 is SGHNT, CDR2 YENEEA, per germline. The CDR3 totals 17 residues. V lost 2 bases, J lost 6 bases, and 13 bases stayed unmatched. In nucleotides, the CDR3 is TGTGCCAGCAGCTTAAGGGGCTTGGCGGGAGAGGCCAATGAGCAGTTCTTC. Its protein product is CASSLRGLAGEANEQFF.

This clone has a single count. The rearrangement links TRBV12-5 to TRBJ2-3, with TRBD1 identical over 8 bases. The germline gives CDR1 LGHNT, CDR2 FRNRAP. The CDR3 runs to 16 residues. J was trimmed by 2 bases and V by 5 bases; bases with no gene match: 9. This chain's CDR3 is CASGDRGEGLTDTQYF. CDR3 DNA: TGTGCTAGTGGTGACAGGGGTGAGGGGCTCACAGATACGCAGTATTTT.

The rearrangement uses TRBV9 and TRBJ1-6; 9 positions agree with TRBD1. CDR1 and CDR2 from the germline V gene are SGDLS and YYNGEE. J was trimmed by 7 bases and V by 0 bases; bases with no gene match: 2. This CDR3 has 15 amino acids. CDR3 nucleotide sequence: TGTGCCAGCAGCGTAGTGGGGACAGGGAATTCACCCCTCCACTTT. It encodes CASSVVGTGNSPLHF.

This clone appeared a few times. The chain recombines TRBV5-1 with TRBJ2-2; a possible D gene is TRBD1 (5 bases). With 0 bases removed from V and 1 base from J, the gap between germline ends came to 7 bases. CDR1 is SGHRS, CDR2 YFSETQ, per germline. The CDR3 has 15 amino acids. Here the CDR3 reads CASSLVQGNTGELFF. DNA for the CDR3: TGCGCCAGCAGCTTGGTTCAGGGGAACACCGGGGAGCTGTTTTTT.

This chain links TRBV9 with TRBJ2-7, with unresolved D. Germline V gene sequence: CDR1 SGDLS, CDR2 YYNGEE. This CDR3 is built from 13 residues. The V gene lost 4 bases and the J gene lost 5 bases, with 13 bases spanning the gap. CDR3 sequence reads: CASSRHPADEQYF. CDR3 sequence (DNA): TGTGCCAGCAGCCGACATCCAGCCGACGAGCAGTACTTC.

CDR3: CASSSGLAADNEQFF. CDR3 sequence (DNA): TGTGCCAGCAGCTCGGGACTAGCGGCTGACAATGAGCAGTTCTTC. V usage is TRBV7-3 and J usage is TRBJ2-1, with TRBD2 identical over 11 bases. The CDR3 has 15 amino acids. V lost 4 bases to trimming and J lost 5 bases; unmatched junction nucleotides: 4. Germline CDR1 SGHTA, CDR2 FQGTGA.

This clone was seen only once. This CDR3 is CASRTRTGRQPQHF. Written as DNA, the CDR3 is TGTGCCAGCAGGACCCGGACAGGTCGTCAGCCCCAGCATTTT. V is TRBV28 and J is TRBJ1-5; 7 nucleotides align to TRBD1. V lost 6 bases to trimming and J lost 6 bases; unmatched junction nucleotides: 8. Germline lookup yields CDR1 MDHEN and CDR2 SYDVKM. The CDR3 sequence is 14 residues long.

This clone has just a few counts. V and J are TRBV5-1 and TRBJ1-1, with a tentative D call TRBD1 (6 bases). This CDR3 region has 15 residues. Between the trimmed V and J ends, which lost 1 base and 1 base, there was a span of 11 bases. Germline lookup yields CDR1 SGHRS and CDR2 YFSETQ. The CDR3 region has the DNA TGCGCCAGCAGCTTGATTGTAGGGGGGAACACTGAAGCTTTCTTT. Translating gives CASSLIVGGNTEAFF.

About this clone: Compared with germline, one end of the junction differs, possibly owing to a read error. The chain has TRBV7-7 and TRBJ2-3, with 7 bases lining up with TRBD2. Germline V gives CDR1 SSHAT, CDR2 FNYEAQ (reference sequence). This CDR3 comprises 15 residues. The DNA of the CDR3 is TGTGCTAGCAGCCCCAGCGGGAATAGTGCAGATACGCAGTATTTT. Its translation: CASSPSGNSADTQYF.

DNA of the CDR3: TGCGCCAGCAGCCAAGGGCCAAACTCCTATAATTCACCCCTCCACTTT. This sequence encodes CASSQGPNSYNSPLHF. This sequence joins TRBV4-3 and TRBJ1-6; D is unclear. CDR3 length equals 16 residues. Germline loops: CDR1 LGHNA, CDR2 YSLEER. Trimming left V 1 base short and J 0 bases short, with 7 bases between.

The count of this clone is one. The chain uses TRBV18 and TRBJ1-2, with 7 bases matching TRBD1. This CDR3 has 16 amino acids. V lost 0 bases, J lost 3 bases, and 7 bases stayed unmatched. CDR1 is KGHSH and CDR2 is LQKENI in the germline V gene. Written as DNA, the CDR3 is TGTGCCAGCTCACCACCGGGGGGTACAGGGGACTATGGCTACACCTTC. This gives the protein CASSPPGGTGDYGYTF.

The chain is built from TRBV9 and TRBJ2-3; D call uncertain. CDR1 SGDLS and CDR2 YYNGEE come from the germline V gene. The CDR3 consists of 14 residues. The V and J ends lost 3 bases and 3 bases respectively, with 11 bases between them. The CDR3 bases are TGTGCCAGCAGCGACTACTTGGGTACAGATACGCAGTATTTT. Its protein is CASSDYLGTDTQYF.

The V and J genes are TRBV28 and TRBJ1-4; 7 positions agree with TRBD1. V shed 5 bases and J 7 bases; nucleotides not matched to a gene: 10. The CDR3 runs 15 residues. CDR1 and CDR2 (germline): MDHEN, SYDVKM. DNA of the CDR3: TGTGCCAGCAGTGTCCGAGGGGGCTGGGGTGAAAAACTGTTTTTT. The encoded protein is CASSVRGGWGEKLFF.

The chain uses TRBV7-2 and TRBJ2-1, with D tentatively TRBD2 (5 bases). The germline V gene has CDR1 SGHTA and CDR2 FQGNSA. The V end was cut by 1 base, the J end by 2 bases, with 12 bases between. The CDR3 spans 16 residues. DNA of the CDR3: TGTGCCAGCAGCTTAGGTCTAGCACTTGCCTACAATGAGCAGTTCTTC. This gives the protein CASSLGLALAYNEQFF.

The V call is TRBV13, the J call TRBJ2-3; TRBD2 matches at 10 bases. In germline, CDR1 is PRHDT, CDR2 FYEKMQ (reference sequence). With V trimmed by 9 bases and J by 7 bases, 13 bases remained unmatched. CDR3 length: 15 residues. CDR3 nucleotides: TGTGCCAGTTCACATACCGGGACTAGCGCCCATACGCAGTATTTT. This sequence encodes CASSHTGTSAHTQYF.

The chain couples TRBV18 to TRBJ2-7; possible D gene TRBD2, 6 bases. Germline V CDR1 and CDR2: KGHSH, LQKENI. V was pared by 6 bases and J by 1 base, with 16 bases between. This CDR3 contains 15 residues. CDR3 in amino acids: CASSPSGQGSYEQYF. As DNA, the CDR3 is TGTGCCAGCTCCCCGAGCGGGCAAGGATCCTACGAGCAGTACTTC. Drawing the rest from reference TRBV18 and TRBJ2-7, the complete variable domain is NAGVMQNPRHLVRRRGQEARLRCSPMKGHSHVYWYRQLPEEGLKFMVYLQKENIIDESGMPKERFSAEFPKEGPSILRIQQVVRGDSAAYFCASSPSGQGSYEQYFGPGTRLTVT.

The chain links TRBV30 to TRBJ1-4; D gene uncertain. This CDR3 has 15 amino acids. Per germline, CDR1 GTSNPN and CDR2 SVGIG (reference sequence). Trimming stripped 0 bases from V and 2 bases from J, with 10 bases between. DNA for the CDR3: TGTGCCTGGAGTGTGTCAGGTTCTACTAATGAAAAACTGTTTTTT. It is translated as CAWSVSGSTNEKLFF.

This sequence joins TRBV2 and TRBJ1-6; TRBD1 matches at 7 bases. Looked up from germline, CDR1 is SNHLY and CDR2 is FYNNEI. This CDR3 is 15 amino acids long. Germline trimming cut 4 bases from V and 5 bases from J; bases unmatched to any gene: 5. The CDR3 nucleotides are TGTGCCAGCAGTGGCAGGACAGGTGATAATTCACCCCTCCACTTT. It specifies CASSGRTGDNSPLHF.

This clone was found a few times. The J gene is TRBJ2-7, the V gene TRBV18, with D tentatively TRBD2 (6 bases). Trimming stripped 6 bases from V and 5 bases from J, with 17 bases between. This CDR3 is built from 14 residues. Germline loops: CDR1 KGHSH, CDR2 LQKENI. The CDR3 sequence is CASSLGAPGDEQYF. CDR3 DNA sequence: TGTGCCAGCTCCCTTGGCGCACCGGGGGACGAGCAGTACTTC.

The gene calls are TRBV4-2 and TRBJ2-3, with TRBD2 identical over 9 bases. The CDR3 runs to 15 residues. Trimming took 3 bases from V and 0 from J; bases not matched to a gene: 1. The germline CDR1 and CDR2 sequences are LGHNA and YNFKEQ. The CDR3 sequence: CASSQAGGSTDTQYF. The CDR3 nucleotides read TGTGCCAGCAGCCAGGCGGGAGGGAGCACAGATACGCAGTATTTT.

V usage is TRBV9 and J usage is TRBJ2-1; no definite D call. The CDR3 length is 14 residues. Germline loops: CDR1 SGDLS, CDR2 YYNGEE. The V end lost 0 bases, the J end lost 9 bases, and 13 bases lay between the germline ends. In DNA form, the CDR3 reads TGTGCCAGCAGCGTAGCAAACCACCGGAGTGAGCAGTTCTTC. This codes for CASSVANHRSEQFF.

The chain employs TRBV7-9 and TRBJ2-1, with D hard to call. The CDR3 has 14 residues. Looked up from germline, CDR1 is SEHNR and CDR2 is FQNEAQ (reference sequence). V was cut by 5 bases and J by 7 bases, with 15 bases left in between. In DNA, the CDR3 is TGTGCCAGCAGCCTCCCTTTCGCGGAAAATGAGCAGTTCTTC. Protein product: CASSLPFAENEQFF.

The chain couples TRBV7-9 to TRBJ1-4; 7 bases match TRBD1. The J segment lost 5 bases and the V segment lost 1 base, leaving 4 bases of the junction unmatched. The CDR3 is made up of 15 amino acids. Germline CDR1 is SEHNR and CDR2 is FQNEAQ (reference sequence). In DNA, the CDR3 is TGTGCCAGCAGCTTAGTAAAGACAGGGAATGAAAAACTGTTTTTT. Translation: CASSLVKTGNEKLFF.